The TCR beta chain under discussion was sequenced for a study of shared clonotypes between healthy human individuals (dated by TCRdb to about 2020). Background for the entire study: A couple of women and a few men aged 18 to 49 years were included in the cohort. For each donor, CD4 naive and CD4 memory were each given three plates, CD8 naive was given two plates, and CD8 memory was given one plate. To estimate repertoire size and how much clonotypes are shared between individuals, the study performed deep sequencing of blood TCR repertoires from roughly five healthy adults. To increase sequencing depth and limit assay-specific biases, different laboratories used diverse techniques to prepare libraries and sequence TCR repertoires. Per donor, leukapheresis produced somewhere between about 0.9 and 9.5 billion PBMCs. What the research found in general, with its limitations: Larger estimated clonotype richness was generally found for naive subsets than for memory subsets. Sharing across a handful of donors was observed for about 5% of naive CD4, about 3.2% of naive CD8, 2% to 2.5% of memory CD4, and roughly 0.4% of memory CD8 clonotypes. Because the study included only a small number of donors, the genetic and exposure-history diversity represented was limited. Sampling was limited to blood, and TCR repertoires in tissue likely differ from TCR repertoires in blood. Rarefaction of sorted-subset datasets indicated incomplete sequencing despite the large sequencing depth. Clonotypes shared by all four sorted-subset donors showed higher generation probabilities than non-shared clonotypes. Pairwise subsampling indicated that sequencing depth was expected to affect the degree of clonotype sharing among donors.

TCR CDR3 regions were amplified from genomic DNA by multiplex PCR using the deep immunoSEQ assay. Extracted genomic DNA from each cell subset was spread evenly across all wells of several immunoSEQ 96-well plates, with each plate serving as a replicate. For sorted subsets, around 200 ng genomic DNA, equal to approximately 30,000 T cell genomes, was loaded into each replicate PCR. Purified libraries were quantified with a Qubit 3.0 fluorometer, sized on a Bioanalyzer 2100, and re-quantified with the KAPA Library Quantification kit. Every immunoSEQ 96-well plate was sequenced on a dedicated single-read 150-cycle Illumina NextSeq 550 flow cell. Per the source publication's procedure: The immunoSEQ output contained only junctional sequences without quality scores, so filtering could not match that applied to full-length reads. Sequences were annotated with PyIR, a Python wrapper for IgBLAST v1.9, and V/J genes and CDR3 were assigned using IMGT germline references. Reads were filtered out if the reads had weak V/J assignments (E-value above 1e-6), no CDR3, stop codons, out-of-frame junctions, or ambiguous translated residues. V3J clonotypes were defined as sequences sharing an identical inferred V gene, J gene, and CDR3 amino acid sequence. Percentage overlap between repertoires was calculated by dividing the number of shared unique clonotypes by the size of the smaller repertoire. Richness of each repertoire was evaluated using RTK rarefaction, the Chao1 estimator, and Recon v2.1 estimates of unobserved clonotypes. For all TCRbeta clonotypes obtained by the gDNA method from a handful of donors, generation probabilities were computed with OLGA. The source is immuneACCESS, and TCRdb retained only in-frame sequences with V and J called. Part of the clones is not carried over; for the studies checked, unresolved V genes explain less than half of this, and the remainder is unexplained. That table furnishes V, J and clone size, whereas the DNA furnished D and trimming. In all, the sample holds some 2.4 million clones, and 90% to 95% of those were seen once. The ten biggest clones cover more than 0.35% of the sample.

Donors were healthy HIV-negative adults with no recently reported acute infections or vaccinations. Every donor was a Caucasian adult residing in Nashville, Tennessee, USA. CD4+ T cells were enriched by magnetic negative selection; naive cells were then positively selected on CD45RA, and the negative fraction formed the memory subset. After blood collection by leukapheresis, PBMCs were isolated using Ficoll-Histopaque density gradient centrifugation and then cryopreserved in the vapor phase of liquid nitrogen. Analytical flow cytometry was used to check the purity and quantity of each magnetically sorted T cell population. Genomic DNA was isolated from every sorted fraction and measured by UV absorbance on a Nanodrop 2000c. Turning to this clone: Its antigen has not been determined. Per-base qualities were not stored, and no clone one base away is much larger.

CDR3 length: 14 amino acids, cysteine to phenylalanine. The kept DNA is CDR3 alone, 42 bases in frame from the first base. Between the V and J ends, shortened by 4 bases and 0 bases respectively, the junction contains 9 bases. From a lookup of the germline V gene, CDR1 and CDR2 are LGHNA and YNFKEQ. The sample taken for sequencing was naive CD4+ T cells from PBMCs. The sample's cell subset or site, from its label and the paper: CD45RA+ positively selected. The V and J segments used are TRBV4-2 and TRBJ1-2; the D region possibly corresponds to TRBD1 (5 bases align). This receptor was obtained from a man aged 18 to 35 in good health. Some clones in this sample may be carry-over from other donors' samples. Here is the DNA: TGTGCCAGCAGCCCGGACAAGACTAACTATGGCTACACCTTC. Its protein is CASSPDKTNYGYTF.